Each of the 18 T cell receptor beta chains below was sequenced from the same sample in a study of blood T cell repertoires in COVID-19. Here immunoSEQ multiplex PCR was the method, and the copy in TCRdb shows in-frame clones only, minus some. The sample has 150,000 or so clones, approximately 84% seen once. The sample consisted of peripheral blood. These receptor sequences come from a woman aged 55-70 years with acute or convalescent COVID-19.

This clone was recorded once. This chain links TRBV30 with TRBJ2-7; 9 bases map to TRBD1. The trim removed 1 base at V and 5 bases at J, leaving 9 bases unmatched. Germline assignment: CDR1 GTSNPN and CDR2 SVGIG (reference sequence). This CDR3 region has 15 residues. CDR3: CAWSEEWTGAHEQYF. DNA of the CDR3: TGTGCCTGGAGTGAGGAATGGACAGGGGCGCACGAGCAGTACTTC. The full variable domain, its missing parts supplied by reference TRBV30 and TRBJ2-7, is SQTIHQWPATLVQPVGSPLSLECTVEGTSNPNLYWYRQAAGRGLQLLFYSVGIGQISSEVPQNLSASRPQDRQFILSSKKLLLSDSGFYLCAWSEEWTGAHEQYFGPGTRLTVT.

Comment on this clone: The sample carries other DNA sequences with the same CDR3. The rearrangement links TRBV28 to TRBJ2-2; D uncertain. V lost 3 bases to trimming and J lost 1 base, with 6 bases between them. The germline CDR1 and CDR2 sequences are MDHEN and SYDVKM. The CDR3 is 14 residues long. The CDR3 nucleotides read TGTGCCAGCAGTTTGGCAGGGAACACCGGGGAGCTGTTTTTT. Translation: CASSLAGNTGELFF.

The chain employs TRBV27 and TRBJ2-3; D may be TRBD2 (6 bases). The germline CDR1 and CDR2 sequences are MNHEY and SMNVEV (reference sequence). This CDR3 is built from 18 residues. The V and J ends lost 1 base and 3 bases respectively, with 20 bases between them. The CDR3 nucleotides are TGTGCCAGCAGTTTATTGTCCGGGAACGGGAGTGAGACAGATACGCAGTATTTT. Translating gives CASSLLSGNGSETDTQYF.

The rearrangement links TRBV7-6 to TRBJ2-2; D is undetermined. Deletions cut 0 bases from V and 3 bases from J, with 8 bases between. CDR1 and CDR2 from the germline V gene are SGHVS and FNYEAQ. This CDR3 comprises 15 residues. The CDR3 sequence is CASSLAMADTGELFF. The CDR3, as DNA: TGTGCCAGCAGCTTAGCGATGGCGGACACCGGGGAGCTGTTTTTT.

This clone has just one count. The chain employs TRBV9 and TRBJ2-7; D gene uncertain. The CDR3 is 15 residues long. Germline CDR1 reads SGDLS; CDR2 reads YYNGEE. The germline V and J ends were trimmed by 1 base and 2 bases, with 13 bases remaining between them. The CDR3, as DNA: TGTGCCAGCAGCGTATCGGCGGTTTTTACCTACGAGCAGTACTTC. Its translation is CASSVSAVFTYEQYF.

This chain joins TRBV28 and TRBJ1-1, with 10 bases lining up with TRBD1. This CDR3 is 14 amino acids long. Looked up from germline, CDR1 is MDHEN and CDR2 is SYDVKM. V shed 6 bases, J shed 3 bases, and the junction held 4 bases outside the gene matches. CDR3 in amino acids: CASRGDRGYTEAFF. For the CDR3, the DNA is TGTGCCAGCAGGGGGGACAGGGGTTACACTGAAGCTTTCTTT.

This rearrangement joins TRBV5-1 to TRBJ1-4, with no clear D. Germline CDR1 SGHRS, CDR2 YFSETQ. The V end was cut by 0 bases, the J end by 4 bases, with 4 bases between. CDR3 length equals 13 residues. The CDR3 loop is CASSLANNEKLFF. DNA of the CDR3: TGCGCCAGCAGCTTGGCCAATAATGAAAAACTGTTTTTT.

V usage is TRBV2 and J usage is TRBJ2-7; 8 bases align to TRBD1. This CDR3 is 13 amino acids long. CDR1 is SNHLY and CDR2 is FYNNEI in the germline V gene. Unmatched junction bases numbered 4, after V lost 4 bases and J lost 5 bases. This CDR3 reads CASSVQGAHEQYF. CDR3 sequence (DNA): TGTGCCAGCAGTGTTCAGGGGGCCCACGAGCAGTACTTC.

The rearrangement joins TRBV6-1 to TRBJ1-1; tentative D call: TRBD1 (6 bases). V shed 2 bases and J shed 3 bases, with 16 bases lying between them. Germline V CDR1 and CDR2: MNHNS, SASEGT. The CDR3 is 16 amino acids. CDR3: CASSEQLGAGDTEAFF. Written as DNA, the CDR3 is TGTGCCAGCAGTGAACAATTGGGGGCCGGGGACACTGAAGCTTTCTTT.

The chain carries TRBV19 and TRBJ2-7; 11 bases are shared with TRBD1. With V trimmed by 4 bases and J by 4 bases, 6 bases remained unmatched. This CDR3 is built from 15 residues. Germline V gene lookup returns CDR1 LNHDA and CDR2 SQIVND (reference sequence). CDR3 nucleotides: TGTGCCAGTAGTAGGACAGGGGGCGGGAGATACGAGCAGTACTTC. This translates into CASSRTGGGRYEQYF.

This clone was observed a few times. This chain joins TRBV10-1 and TRBJ1-4; a possible D gene is TRBD1 (5 bases). The V and J ends lost 4 bases and 5 bases respectively, with 11 bases between them. Germline V lookup: CDR1 WNHNN, CDR2 SYGVQD (reference sequence). There are 14 residues in the CDR3. The CDR3 here is CASSGGNPNEKLFF. DNA for the CDR3: TGCGCCAGCAGTGGGGGCAATCCGAATGAAAAACTGTTTTTT.

This chain links TRBV28 with TRBJ2-7; TRBD1 matches at 9 bases. This CDR3 spans 14 amino acids. Germline-derived CDR1 and CDR2 are MDHEN and SYDVKM. Trimming cost V 6 bases and J 8 bases; bases outside gene matches: 11. CDR3 DNA: TGTGCCAGCAGACCCCCGGGACAGGGTGTGAAGCAGTACTTC. Encoded protein: CASRPPGQGVKQYF.

This clone was found many times. The chain employs TRBV10-3 and TRBJ1-6; D not resolved. Per germline, CDR1 ENHRY and CDR2 SYGVKD. This CDR3 has 15 amino acids. V lost 3 bases and J 6 bases, leaving 12 bases between the germline ends. CDR3 amino acids: CAISDEGGFNSPLHF. The CDR3 DNA reads TGTGCCATCAGTGATGAAGGAGGGTTTAATTCACCCCTCCACTTT.

This clone appeared once. This sequence joins TRBV7-2 and TRBJ2-7; D not certain. This CDR3 has 13 amino acids. The V gene lost 5 bases and the J gene lost 8 bases, with 16 bases spanning the gap. Germline lookup yields CDR1 SGHTA and CDR2 FQGNSA. Here the CDR3 reads CASSTAQASQQYF. CDR3 coding DNA: TGTGCCAGCAGCACCGCCCAAGCGTCGCAGCAGTACTTC.

The chain couples TRBV5-1 to TRBJ2-7, with 9 bases aligning to TRBD2. After removal of 3 bases from V and 1 base from J, the junction contained 11 bases not matched to a gene. The CDR3 runs 17 residues. CDR1 SGHRS and CDR2 YFSETQ come from the germline V gene. For the CDR3, the DNA is TGCGCCAGCAGCTCCTCTCCTCCTAGCGGGATATCCTACGAGCAGTACTTC. Its translation is CASSSSPPSGISYEQYF. The variable domain in full, completed from reference TRBV5-1 and TRBJ2-7, reads KAGVTQTPRYLIKTRGQQVTLSCSPISGHRSVSWYQQTPGQGLQFLFEYFSETQRNKGNFPGRFSGRQFSNSRSEMNVSTLELGDSALYLCASSSSPPSGISYEQYFGPGTRLTVT.

The rearrangement links TRBV3-1 (or the pseudogene TRBV3-2) to TRBJ2-1; D possibly corresponds to TRBD1 (6 bases). The CDR3 is 15 amino acids. V shed 0 bases and J shed 6 bases, with 12 bases lying between them. Germline V CDR1 and CDR2: LGHDT, YNNKEL (reference sequence). CDR3 nucleotide sequence: TGTGCCAGCAGCCAAGACCCTACAGGGAGCAATGAGCAGTTCTTC. It codes for CASSQDPTGSNEQFF.

CDR3 region: CSGLQGAHGYTF. The CDR3 DNA reads TGCAGCGGCCTACAGGGGGCCCATGGCTACACCTTC. The chain couples TRBV29-1 to TRBJ1-2; 9 bases fit TRBD1. Germline lookup yields CDR1 SQVTM and CDR2 ANQGSEA. Trimming at V came to 7 bases and at J to 6 bases, leaving 6 bases not matched to a gene. There are 12 residues in the CDR3.

This clone has only one observation. The chain recombines TRBV11-2 with TRBJ1-1; 7 nucleotides agree with TRBD1. The V and J ends lost 10 bases and 11 bases, in that order; junction bases with no gene match: 13. Germline CDR1 is SGHAT and CDR2 is FQNNGV. The CDR3 runs 12 residues. The CDR3 is CATLGTVGSAFF. The CDR3 DNA reads TGTGCCACCCTGGGGACAGTCGGGTCGGCTTTCTTT.